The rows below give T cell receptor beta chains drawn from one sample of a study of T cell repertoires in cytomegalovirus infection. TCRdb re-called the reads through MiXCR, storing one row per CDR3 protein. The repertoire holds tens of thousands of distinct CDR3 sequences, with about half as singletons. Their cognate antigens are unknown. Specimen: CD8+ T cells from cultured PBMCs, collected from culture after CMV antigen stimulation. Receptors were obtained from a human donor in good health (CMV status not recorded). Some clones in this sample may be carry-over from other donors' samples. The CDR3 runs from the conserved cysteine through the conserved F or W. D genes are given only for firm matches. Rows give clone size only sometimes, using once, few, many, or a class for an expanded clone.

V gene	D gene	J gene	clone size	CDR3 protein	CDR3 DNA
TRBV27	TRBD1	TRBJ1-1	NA	CASSSRGLDTEAFF	TGTGCCAGCAGTTCCAGGGGGTTGGACACTGAAGCTTTCTTT
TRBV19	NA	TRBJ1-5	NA	CASKLGGQPQHF	TGTGCCAGTAAACTTGGGGGTCAGCCCCAGCATTTT
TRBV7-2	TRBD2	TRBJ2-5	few	CASSSTSGRHQETQYF	TGTGCCAGCAGCTCGACTAGCGGGAGACACCAAGAGACCCAGTACTTC
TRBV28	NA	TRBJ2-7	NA	CASTLTSYEQYF	TGTGCCAGCACCCTGACCTCCTACGAGCAGTACTTC
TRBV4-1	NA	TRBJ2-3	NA	CASSQGAALRTDTQYF	TGCGCCAGCAGCCAAGGGGCAGCGCTTAGGACAGATACGCAGTATTTT
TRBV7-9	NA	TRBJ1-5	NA	CASSLAGAGTQHF	TGTGCCAGCAGCTTAGCGGGGGCGGGGACACAGCATTTT
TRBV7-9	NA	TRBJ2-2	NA	CASSQKRATNTGELFF	TGTGCCAGCAGCCAAAAGCGGGCTACGAACACCGGGGAGCTGTTTTTT
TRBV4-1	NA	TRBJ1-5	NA	CASSQTYRERDNQPQHF	TGCGCCAGCAGCCAAACGTACAGGGAGAGGGACAATCAGCCCCAGCATTTT
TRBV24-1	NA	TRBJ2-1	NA	CATSIGALGNEQFF	TGTGCCACCAGTATCGGCGCCTTGGGGAATGAGCAGTTCTTC
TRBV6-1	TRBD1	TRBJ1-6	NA	CASSEVDRGDNSPLHF	TGTGCCAGCAGTGAAGTGGACAGGGGGGATAATTCACCCCTCCACTTT
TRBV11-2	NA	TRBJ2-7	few	CASSPYSYEQYF	TGTGCCAGCAGCCCCTACTCCTACGAGCAGTACTTC
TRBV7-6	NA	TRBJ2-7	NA	CASSSPRGRAAGNSYEQYF	TGTGCCAGCAGCTCCCCCAGGGGGAGGGCGGCGGGGAACTCCTACGAGCAGTACTTC
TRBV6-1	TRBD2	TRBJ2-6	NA	CASTSWGGSGANVLTF	TGTGCCAGCACCTCCTGGGGGGGCTCTGGGGCCAACGTCCTGACTTTC
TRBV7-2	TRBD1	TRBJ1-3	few	CASSRTGDSGNTIYF	TGTGCCAGCAGCCGGACAGGGGATTCTGGAAACACCATATATTTT
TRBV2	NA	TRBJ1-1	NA	CASSDGISVNTEAFF	TGTGCCAGCAGTGACGGAATTTCCGTGAACACTGAAGCTTTCTTT
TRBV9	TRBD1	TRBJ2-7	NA	CASSVSGTGDEQYF	TGTGCCAGCAGCGTTTCCGGGACAGGGGACGAGCAGTACTTC
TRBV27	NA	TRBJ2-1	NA	CASSYYRSSYNEQFF	TGTGCCAGCAGTTACTACAGGAGCTCCTACAATGAGCAGTTCTTC
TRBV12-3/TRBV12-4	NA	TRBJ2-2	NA	CASSLGLGTGELFF	TGTGCCAGCAGTTTAGGGCTTGGCACCGGGGAGCTGTTTTTT
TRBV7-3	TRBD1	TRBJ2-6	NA	CASSLPSDRVFGANVLTF	TGTGCCAGCAGCTTACCCTCGGACAGGGTATTTGGGGCCAACGTCCTGACTTTC
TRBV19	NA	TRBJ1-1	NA	CATYGNGQPRGEAFF	TGTGCCACTTATGGGAACGGACAGCCCCGCGGGGAAGCTTTCTTT
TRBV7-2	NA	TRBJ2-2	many	CASSSGAGRTGELFF	TGTGCCAGCAGCTCCGGGGCGGGGAGAACCGGGGAGCTGTTTTTT
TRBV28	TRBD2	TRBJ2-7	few	CASKQFGGEGPGLFYYF	TGTGCCAGCAAACAATTCGGGGGGGAGGGGCCCGGACTCTTTTACTACTTC
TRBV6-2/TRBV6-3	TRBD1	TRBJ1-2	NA	CASSLRGLRYGYTF	TGTGCCAGCAGCCTCAGGGGGCTGCGCTATGGCTACACCTTC
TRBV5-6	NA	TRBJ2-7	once	CASSLGDLSWEQYF	TGTGCCAGCAGCTTAGGAGACCTCTCTTGGGAGCAGTACTTC
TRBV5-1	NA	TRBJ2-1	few	CASTHEGGNNEQFF	TGCGCCAGCACCCATGAGGGCGGGAACAATGAGCAGTTCTTC
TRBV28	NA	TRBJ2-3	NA	CASSLGSASTDTQYF	TGTGCCAGCAGTTTAGGGTCTGCTAGCACAGATACGCAGTATTTT
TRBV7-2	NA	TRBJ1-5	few	CASSLIRDQPQHF	TGTGCCAGCAGCTTAATTAGGGATCAGCCCCAGCATTTT
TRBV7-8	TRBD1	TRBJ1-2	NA	CASSLGQGAQGYTF	TGTGCCAGCAGCTTGGGACAGGGGGCGCAGGGCTACACCTTC
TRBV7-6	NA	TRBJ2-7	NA	CASSLFQGPYEQYF	TGTGCCAGCAGCTTATTCCAGGGACCCTACGAGCAGTACTTC
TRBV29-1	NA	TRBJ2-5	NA	CSVEDLGYRRYQETQYF	TGCAGCGTTGAAGATCTTGGCTATCGACGGTACCAAGAGACCCAGTACTTC
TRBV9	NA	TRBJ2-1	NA	CASSPPGLDPREQFF	TGTGCCAGCAGCCCTCCGGGACTCGACCCCAGGGAGCAGTTCTTC
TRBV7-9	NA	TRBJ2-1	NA	CASSRHRENEQFF	TGTGCCAGCAGCAGACACAGGGAAAATGAGCAGTTCTTC
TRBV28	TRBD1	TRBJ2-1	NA	CASGTTGGRNEQFF	TGTGCCAGCGGAACTACAGGGGGCCGCAATGAGCAGTTCTTC
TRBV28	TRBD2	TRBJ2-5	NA	CASSPRRELETQYF	TGTGCCAGCAGTCCTAGGCGGGAGTTGGAGACCCAGTACTTC
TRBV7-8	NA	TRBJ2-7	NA	CASSLEGTWTYEQYF	TGTGCCAGCAGCTTAGAGGGGACTTGGACCTACGAGCAGTACTTC
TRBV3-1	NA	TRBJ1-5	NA	CASSWGDSNQPQHF	TGTGCCAGCAGCTGGGGGGATAGCAATCAGCCCCAGCATTTT
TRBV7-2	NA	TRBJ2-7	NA	CASSLANGQQYF	TGTGCCAGCAGCTTAGCGAATGGACAGCAGTACTTC
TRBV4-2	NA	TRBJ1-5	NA	CASSQEDVNQPQHF	TGTGCCAGCAGCCAAGAGGACGTCAATCAGCCCCAGCATTTT
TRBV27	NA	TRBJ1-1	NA	CASSSYLLNTEAFF	TGTGCCAGCAGTTCATACCTGTTAAACACTGAAGCTTTCTTT
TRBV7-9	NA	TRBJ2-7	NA	CASSSTAPEQYF	TGTGCCAGCAGCTCCACAGCACCCGAGCAGTACTTC
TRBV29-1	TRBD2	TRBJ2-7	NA	CSVGTSGYEQYF	TGCAGCGTTGGAACTAGCGGATACGAGCAGTACTTC
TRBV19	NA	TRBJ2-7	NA	CASGSGPAHYEQYF	TGTGCCAGTGGGTCGGGGCCAGCACACTACGAGCAGTACTTC
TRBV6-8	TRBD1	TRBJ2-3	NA	CASSYSTGGTTDTQYF	TGTGCCAGCAGTTACTCGACAGGGGGTACCACAGATACGCAGTATTTT
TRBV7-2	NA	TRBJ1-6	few	CASSPAGDNSPLHF	TGTGCCAGCAGCCCCGCGGGTGATAATTCACCCCTCCACTTT
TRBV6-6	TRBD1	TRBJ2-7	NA	CASSEWGQGVYYEQYF	TGTGCCAGCAGTGAGTGGGGACAGGGGGTGTACTACGAGCAGTACTTC